This T cell receptor (beta chain) came from a study of identical twins. In the case of this clonotype: Its antigen is currently unknown.

TCRdb re-analysed the 5' RACE reads in MiXCR, keeping a single row per CDR3 protein. The data hold about 810,000 distinct CDR3 sequences, with around an eighth observed a single time. Notes on the study in general: Twin pairs' shared out-of-frame alpha sequences were enriched in low generation probability. Beta out-of-frame twin sharing showed a weaker excess.

The V gene's germline CDR1 is SGHAT and CDR2 FQDESV (reference sequence). The V and J ends lost 7 bases and 4 bases, in that order; junction bases with no gene match: 21. This CDR3 comprises 19 residues. This sample also appeared in a second study, on yellow fever vaccine responses in identical twins. This second study notes: Twins' vaccine T cell response reportedly seemed partly convergent, partly personalized.

The chain couples TRBV11-1 to TRBJ2-3, with 9 bases identical to TRBD1. This clonotype was sampled from a woman younger than 30 in good health. Sequencing was done on a sample of PBMCs. CDR3 sequence: CASTDTGTGNVGLADTQYF. CDR3 nucleotides: TGTGCCAGCACCGATACCGGGACAGGGAACGTGGGACTGGCAGATACGCAGTATTTT.